The rows below give T cell receptor beta chains drawn from one sample of a study of shared clonotypes between healthy human individuals. Using immunoSEQ multiplex PCR, the repertoire was profiled, and TCRdb retains in-frame clones only, with some absent. This table has roughly 2,500,000 clones, 80% to 95% appearing once. The sequenced material came from naive CD4+ T cells from PBMCs. The receptors stem from a man aged 18 to 30 in good health. Some clones in this sample may be carry-over from other donors' samples. Both conserved end residues are part of each CDR3. A D gene is named only where the DNA matches it firmly. Size tells how often a clone was seen (once, few, many) or the class of an expanded clone, and some rows leave it out.

D	length	V	size	J	CDR3	DNA
.	14	TRBV28	.	TRBJ1-1	CASRLPGDYTEAFF	TGTGCCAGCAGGCTACCCGGAGATTACACTGAAGCTTTCTTT
TRBD2	18	TRBV19	.	TRBJ2-3	CASSIGLAGLQWADTQYF	TGTGCCAGTAGTATAGGGCTAGCGGGACTTCAGTGGGCAGATACGCAGTATTTT
TRBD2	14	TRBV19	.	TRBJ2-5	CASSITTSPETQYF	TGTGCCAGTAGTATAACGACTAGCCCCGAGACCCAGTACTTC
TRBD2	18	TRBV5-1	.	TRBJ2-3	CASSLALAGVGHTDTQYF	TGCGCCAGCAGCTTGGCGCTAGCGGGAGTAGGGCACACAGATACGCAGTATTTT
.	13	TRBV30	.	TRBJ2-7	CAWSDQPTYEQYF	TGTGCCTGGAGTGACCAACCCACCTACGAGCAGTACTTC
.	16	TRBV28	.	TRBJ2-3	CASSRESQGGTDTQYF	TGTGCCAGCAGTCGTGAATCGCAGGGTGGCACAGATACGCAGTATTTT
.	13	TRBV27	once	TRBJ1-5	CASSNTFNQPQHF	TGTGCCAGCAGCAACACTTTCAATCAGCCCCAGCATTTT
.	13	TRBV7-9	.	TRBJ2-3	CASSLSRRDTQYF	TGTGCCAGCAGCTTAAGTCGAAGAGATACGCAGTATTTT
TRBD2	16	TRBV29-1	.	TRBJ2-1	CSGIRTSGSSYNEQFF	TGCAGCGGGATACGGACTAGCGGGAGCTCCTACAATGAGCAGTTCTTC
.	14	TRBV19	.	TRBJ1-5	CASRDGGGNQPQHF	TGTGCCAGTCGTGACGGCGGTGGCAATCAGCCCCAGCATTTT